This TCR beta chain was retrieved from a study of brain T cells in children with intractable seizures. Study outcomes and limitations: Pre-surgery blood may have been undersampled, hiding some clones.

The repertoire was sequenced with immunoSEQ multiplex PCR; TCRdb's copy has only in-frame clones and lacks some. The repertoire holds about 80,000 clones, with under 95% as singletons. Germline loops: CDR1 SNHLY, CDR2 FYNNEI. V shed 6 bases and J 7 bases; nucleotides not matched to a gene: 7. The CDR3 sequence is 14 residues long. Turning to this clone: Its target is unknown.

Only cases whose brain tissue showed the highest T cell transcript signatures were sequenced. The V gene is TRBV2, the J gene TRBJ1-4; 8 positions match TRBD1. Material: peripheral blood, obtained at surgery. The TCR was taken from a girl aged 2 to 10 with Rasmussen encephalitis and intractable seizures. CDR3 loop: CASSKDREGEKLFF. The CDR3 bases are TGTGCCAGCAGCAAGGACAGGGAAGGTGAAAAACTGTTTTTT.